These 11 T cell receptor beta chains share one sample of origin, sequenced in a study of T-cell memory formation after mild COVID-19. TCRdb reprocessed the 5' RACE reads with MiXCR, giving one entry per CDR3 protein. The sample lists hundreds of thousands of distinct CDR3 sequences, under 15% occurring once. The sample was PBMCs or a T cell subset sorted from them (not recorded which). The source of these receptors is a man between 18 and 29 years old who had mild COVID-19 (a few samples of this study predate the infection). Cell type and time point are not known.

J is TRBJ2-1 and V is TRBV7-2; tentatively, D is TRBD2 (7 bases). CDR1 and CDR2 (germline): SGHTA, FQGNSA. Deletions cut 0 bases from V and 4 bases from J, with 19 bases between. The CDR3 is 18 residues long. CDR3 sequence reads: CASSLAGREGGLYNEQFF. Here the CDR3 DNA reads TGTGCCAGCAGCTTAGCGGGGAGAGAGGGGGGGCTGTACAATGAGCAGTTCTTC. Filled out from reference TRBV7-2 and TRBJ2-1, the complete variable domain reads GAGVSQSPSNKVTEKGKDVELRCDPISGHTALYWYRQSLGQGLEFLIYFQGNSAPDKSGLPSDRFSAERTGGSVSTLTIQRTQQEDSAVYLCASSLAGREGGLYNEQFFGPGTRLTVL.

This clonotype occurred many times. This chain links TRBV6-4 with TRBJ2-1, with 16 bases fitting TRBD2. Trimming took 3 bases from V and 6 from J; bases not matched to a gene: 2. There are 16 residues in the CDR3. Looked up from germline, CDR1 is MRHNA and CDR2 is SNTAGT. The CDR3 nucleotides read TGTGCCAGCAGTGATGGGACTAGCGGGGGGGCCAATGAGCAGTTCTTC. Its protein product is CASSDGTSGGANEQFF.

This clonotype was picked up a small number of times. The chain employs TRBV7-2 and TRBJ1-6, with D unresolved. The V end was cut by 0 bases, the J end by 7 bases, with 7 bases between. CDR3 length: 14 amino acids. Germline V gene lookup returns CDR1 SGHTA and CDR2 FQGNSA. The CDR3: CASSLARQNSPLHF. The CDR3 nucleotides are TGTGCCAGCAGCTTAGCCCGGCAGAATTCACCCCTCCACTTT.

The rearrangement links TRBV12-3 or TRBV12-4 to TRBJ1-1; the D is unclear. Trimming removed 7 bases from V and 0 bases from J, with 12 bases in between. The CDR3 sequence is 14 residues long. The CDR3 region has the DNA TGTGCCAGCAAACTCGGCGGACTGAACACTGAAGCTTTCTTT. It translates to CASKLGGLNTEAFF.

The chain is built from TRBV15 and TRBJ1-2; TRBD1 matches 8 bases. CDR1 LNHNV and CDR2 YYDKDF come from the germline V gene (reference sequence). With 3 bases clipped from V and 3 bases from J, the junction kept 3 bases outside the gene matches. The CDR3 is 14 amino acids. CDR3 DNA: TGTGCCACCAGCAGGGACAGGGTCGACTATGGCTACACCTTC. Amino acid sequence: CATSRDRVDYGYTF.

The chain links TRBV5-6 to TRBJ1-5; perhaps TRBD1 as D (5 bases). The CDR3 extends over 15 amino acids. Looked up from germline, CDR1 is SGHDT and CDR2 is YYEEEE. V lost 0 bases and J 4 bases, leaving 11 bases between the germline ends. The CDR3 loop is CASSLGGVRNQPQHF. The CDR3 nucleotides read TGTGCCAGCAGCTTGGGGGGGGTACGAAATCAGCCCCAGCATTTT.

The rearrangement links TRBV20-1 to TRBJ1-5; D perhaps matches TRBD1 (6 bases). V lost 6 bases, J lost 7 bases, and 25 bases lay in between. This CDR3 is 16 amino acids long. The germline gives CDR1 DFQATT, CDR2 SNEGSKA (reference sequence). The chain's CDR3 is CSAGGAGRGFGQPQHF. In DNA form, the CDR3 reads TGCAGTGCCGGGGGGGCAGGGAGGGGATTCGGGCAGCCCCAGCATTTT.

The chain is built from TRBV24-1 and TRBJ2-2; D is unclear. The germline V gene encodes CDR1 KGHDR and CDR2 SFDVKD. The CDR3 loop spans 13 amino acids. Trimming took off 9 bases at V and 1 base at J, with 8 bases between the two ends. In DNA, the CDR3 is TGTGCCACCGGGATGGAGAACACCGGGGAGCTGTTTTTT. It specifies CATGMENTGELFF.

In its sample, this clonotype was seen many times. The V call is TRBV12-3 or TRBV12-4, the J call TRBJ2-7; no reliable D call. CDR3 length equals 13 residues. V lost 5 bases, J lost 3 bases, and 11 bases lay in between. The CDR3 DNA is TGTGCCAGCAGTCCTAGACGGTTCTACGAGCAGTACGTC. This codes for CASSPRRFYEQYV.

This clonotype was picked up a small number of times. The rearrangement joins TRBV27 to TRBJ1-2; no reliable D call. The CDR3 has 13 amino acids. V was trimmed by 3 bases and J by 4 bases, leaving 9 bases between them. Germline lookup yields CDR1 MNHEY and CDR2 SMNVEV (reference sequence). CDR3 sequence (DNA): TGTGCCAGCAGTTTTCGGGGTGCCTATGGCTACACCTTC. Translating gives CASSFRGAYGYTF.

In this sample, this clonotype turned up a few times. The chain is built from TRBV20-1 and TRBJ1-2; D gene uncertain. The CDR3 runs to 12 residues. V was shortened by 3 bases and J by 0 bases, with 5 bases between the two germline ends. Germline lookup yields CDR1 DFQATT and CDR2 SNEGSKA (reference sequence). As DNA, the CDR3 is TGCAGTGCTAGGAGAGCTAACTATGGCTACACCTTC. It encodes CSARRANYGYTF.